One sample yielded the 18 T cell receptor beta chains listed below, sequenced in a study of T-cell reconstitution after alpha-beta-depleted transplantation in children. A library of TCRbeta sequences, prepared with unique molecular identifiers, was generated. Via MiXCR, TCRdb re-called the PCR reads, giving one row per CDR3 protein. The sample has around 400,000 distinct CDR3 sequences; roughly 21% are singletons. This specimen consisted of PBMCs from the stem cell graft donor, obtained from the stem cell graft. The origin of the receptors is a human donor who donated a stem cell graft to a child with acute myeloid leukemia.

V and J are TRBV5-1 and TRBJ2-5, with a possible D match to TRBD2 (5 bases). Germline V CDR1 and CDR2: SGHRS, YFSETQ. Trimming cost V 0 bases and J 5 bases, with 11 bases left between them. This CDR3 is built from 14 residues. CDR3 protein: CASSLASPKETQYF. Written as DNA, the CDR3 is TGCGCCAGCAGCTTGGCTAGCCCCAAGGAGACCCAGTACTTC.

This clonotype occurred many times. The V gene is TRBV6-1, the J gene TRBJ2-7; possibly TRBD1 for D (5 bases). Germline CDR1 MNHNS, CDR2 SASEGT. The V gene lost 6 bases and the J gene lost 1 base, with 16 bases spanning the gap. The length of the CDR3 is 15 residues. CDR3 bases: TGTGCCAGCAGGGGTACAGGCTCCTTTTCCTACGAGCAGTACTTC. It codes for CASRGTGSFSYEQYF.

This chain connects TRBV4-1 to TRBJ1-6; 9 nucleotides agree with TRBD1. The CDR3 is made up of 16 amino acids. Germline V lookup: CDR1 MGHRA, CDR2 YSYEKL. J gave up 9 bases and V 4 bases, and 10 bases lay outside the gene matches. CDR3 residues: CASSPRTGTGSSPLHF. CDR3 sequence (DNA): TGCGCCAGCAGCCCCAGGACCGGGACAGGGTCTTCACCCCTCCACTTT.

The chain couples TRBV4-2 to TRBJ1-2, with TRBD1 matching over 7 bases. From germline, CDR1 is LGHNA and CDR2 YNFKEQ. The CDR3 length is 15 residues. Unmatched junction bases numbered 5, after V lost 0 bases and J lost 4 bases. The CDR3 DNA reads as TGTGCCAGCAGCCAAGATCCGACAGGGAGCTATGGCTACACCTTC. This encodes CASSQDPTGSYGYTF.

This clonotype was seen a few times. This chain links TRBV29-1 with TRBJ2-2; 7 nucleotides align to TRBD1. With V trimmed by 5 bases and J by 6 bases, 12 bases remained unmatched. The CDR3 is 15 amino acids. CDR1 SQVTM and CDR2 ANQGSEA come from the germline V gene. CDR3 in DNA: TGCAGCGTTTTAGGACAGGACCTCCCCGCCGGGGAGCTGTTTTTT. Residues: CSVLGQDLPAGELFF.

This clonotype appeared many times. The J gene is TRBJ2-1, the V gene TRBV29-1; TRBD2 agrees at 12 bases. The length of the CDR3 is 13 residues. V gave up 5 bases and J gave up 10 bases; unmatched junction bases: 6. From germline, CDR1 is SQVTM and CDR2 ANQGSEA. The CDR3 DNA reads as TGCAGCGTTCCCGGGACTAGCGGGTCAGAGCAGTTCTTC. Its protein is CSVPGTSGSEQFF.

This clonotype was detected many times. The chain carries TRBV25-1 and TRBJ2-7, with unresolved D. Between the trimmed V and J ends, which lost 2 bases and 4 bases, there was a span of 3 bases. The CDR3 runs to 11 residues. In germline, CDR1 is MGHDK, CDR2 SYGVNS. This chain's CDR3 is CASSEGYEQYF. For the CDR3, the DNA is TGTGCCAGCAGTGAAGGGTACGAGCAGTACTTC.

V and J are TRBV20-1 and TRBJ2-7; the match to TRBD1 covers 7 bases. The germline V gene encodes CDR1 DFQATT and CDR2 SNEGSKA (reference sequence). The CDR3 length is 15 residues. Trimming at V came to 5 bases and at J to 3 bases, leaving 13 bases not matched to a gene. This CDR3 reads CSASRDSTPNYEQYF. Here the CDR3 DNA reads TGCAGTGCTTCCCGGGACAGCACACCAAACTACGAGCAGTACTTC.

The DNA of the CDR3 is TGCAGTGCTAGAGATAAAAGCGGGACTGATACGCAGTATTTT. This sequence encodes CSARDKSGTDTQYF. The chain has TRBV20-1 and TRBJ2-3; 7 nucleotides align to TRBD2. This CDR3 region has 14 residues. In germline, CDR1 is DFQATT, CDR2 SNEGSKA (reference sequence). V lost 0 bases, J lost 6 bases, and 6 bases stayed unmatched.

This clonotype was observed many times. The chain joins TRBV12-3 or TRBV12-4 to TRBJ2-7; D gene uncertain. The CDR3 is made up of 12 amino acids. Trimming cost V 6 bases and J 4 bases, with 10 bases left between them. This CDR3 reads CASRLGLYEQYF. The CDR3 coding sequence is TGTGCCAGCAGACTGGGGTTGTACGAGCAGTACTTC.

This clonotype appeared many times. CDR3 loop: CATSRPDWRDEQFF. Written as DNA, the CDR3 is TGTGCCACCAGCAGACCGGATTGGCGCGATGAGCAGTTCTTC. V usage is TRBV15 and J usage is TRBJ2-1; D unresolved. The CDR3 has 14 residues. Trimming removed 2 bases from V and 8 bases from J, with 13 bases in between. CDR1 is LNHNV, CDR2 YYDKDF, per germline (reference sequence).

In this sample, this clonotype turned up many times. DNA of the CDR3: TGCGCCAGCAGCCATGTAGATCTCGGACTAAGCTACAATGAGCAGTTCTTC. Amino acid sequence: CASSHVDLGLSYNEQFF. This chain joins TRBV4-1 and TRBJ2-1, with D tentatively TRBD2 (6 bases). CDR1 and CDR2 (germline): MGHRA, YSYEKL. Trimming stripped 3 bases from V and 3 bases from J, with 18 bases between. The CDR3 has 17 residues.

The chain has TRBV3-1 and TRBJ2-4; no clear D gene. Per the germline V gene, CDR1 is LGHDT and CDR2 is YNNKEL (reference sequence). V shed 1 base and J shed 7 bases, with 2 bases lying between them. The CDR3 extends over 11 amino acids. CDR3 bases: TGTGCCAGCAGCCAAGTTAACATTCAGTACTTC. Encoded protein: CASSQVNIQYF.

The sample holds a few counts of this clonotype. This chain uses TRBV20-1 with TRBJ2-1; TRBD2 is a possible D gene (6 bases). Germline CDR1 reads DFQATT; CDR2 reads SNEGSKA (reference sequence). Between the trimmed V and J ends, which lost 0 bases and 2 bases, there was a span of 11 bases. The length of the CDR3 is 15 residues. DNA for the CDR3: TGCAGTGCTAGAGATTCCGGGGGAACCTACAATGAGCAGTTCTTC. Translating gives CSARDSGGTYNEQFF.

This clonotype was picked up a small number of times. The chain employs TRBV7-2 and TRBJ2-7; D is possibly TRBD1 (5 bases). The CDR3 extends over 15 amino acids. The germline CDR1 and CDR2 sequences are SGHTA and FQGNSA. Trimming took off 5 bases at V and 1 base at J, with 15 bases between the two ends. The chain's CDR3 is CASSRRQIVSYEQYF. The DNA of the CDR3 is TGTGCCAGCAGCAGGCGACAGATTGTGTCCTACGAGCAGTACTTC.

The chain recombines TRBV5-6 with TRBJ2-5; 12 nucleotides match TRBD2. The CDR3 totals 16 residues. Looked up from germline, CDR1 is SGHDT and CDR2 is YYEEEE. V lost 4 bases and J lost 5; bases outside the gene matches: 9. This chain's CDR3 is CASSPPRLAGVETQYF. The DNA of the CDR3 is TGTGCCAGCAGCCCTCCACGACTAGCGGGAGTGGAGACCCAGTACTTC.

In its sample, this clonotype was seen a few times. This chain links TRBV20-1 with TRBJ2-1, with 8 bases identical to TRBD2. CDR1 is DFQATT, CDR2 SNEGSKA, per germline (reference sequence). The V segment lost 5 bases and the J segment 7 bases; nucleotides outside the gene matches: 7. The CDR3 totals 13 residues. DNA of the CDR3: TGCAGTGCTGTGAGCGGGAGTAGTAATGAGCAGTTCTTC. Its translation is CSAVSGSSNEQFF.

The sample holds a few counts of this clonotype. The V call is TRBV12-3 or TRBV12-4, the J call TRBJ1-1; D is undetermined. This CDR3 has 13 amino acids. The V gene lost 6 bases and the J gene lost 6 bases, with 14 bases spanning the gap. CDR3 in DNA: TGTGCCAGCAGCTTCGCCCGGGTGGCTGAAGCTTTCTTT. This encodes CASSFARVAEAFF.